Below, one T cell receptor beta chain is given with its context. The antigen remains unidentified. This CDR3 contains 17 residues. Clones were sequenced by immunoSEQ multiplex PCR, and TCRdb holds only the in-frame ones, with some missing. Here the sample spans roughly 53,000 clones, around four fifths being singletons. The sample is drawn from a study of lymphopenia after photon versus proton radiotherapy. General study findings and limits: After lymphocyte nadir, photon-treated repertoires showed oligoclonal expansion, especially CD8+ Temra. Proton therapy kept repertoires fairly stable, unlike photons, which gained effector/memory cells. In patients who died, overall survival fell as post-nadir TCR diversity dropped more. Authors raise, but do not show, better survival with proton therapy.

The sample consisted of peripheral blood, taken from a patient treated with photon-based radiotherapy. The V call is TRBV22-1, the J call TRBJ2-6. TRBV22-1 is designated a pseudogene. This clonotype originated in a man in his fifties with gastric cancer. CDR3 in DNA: TGTCCTGGGAGGCCCACTCGCGAACAAAGTCGGGCCAACGTCCTGACTTTC. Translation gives CPGRPTREQSRANVLTF.